A single sample gave rise to the 18 T cell receptor beta chains below, sequenced in a study of siplizumab effects on memory and regulatory T cells. The table came from immunoSEQ multiplex PCR; TCRdb's copy has only in-frame clones and leaves some out. The sample holds 100,000 or so clones, 85% to 95% seen once. Sequenced input: Tregs sorted from blood. Receptors originate from a human donor in good health.

The chain uses TRBV18 and TRBJ2-3; D is undetermined. Looked up from germline, CDR1 is KGHSH and CDR2 is LQKENI. The CDR3 covers 14 residues. V was shortened by 5 bases and J by 2 bases, with 11 bases between the two germline ends. CDR3 residues: CASSSRAATDTQYF. Written as DNA, the CDR3 is TGTGCCAGCTCATCACGGGCGGCCACAGATACGCAGTATTTT.

The chain links TRBV28 to TRBJ1-3; D remains unclear. V was cut by 2 bases and J by 0 bases, with 5 bases left in between. The CDR3 is made up of 14 amino acids. In germline, CDR1 is MDHEN, CDR2 SYDVKM. CDR3 DNA sequence: TGTGCCAGCAGTTTACGTAGCTCTGGAAACACCATATATTTT. This translates into CASSLRSSGNTIYF.

CDR3 DNA sequence: TGCAGCGCGGGACTAGCGGGAGATAGTTGGAATGAGCAGTTCTTC. Its translation is CSAGLAGDSWNEQFF. V gene TRBV29-1 combines with J gene TRBJ2-1; 14 nucleotides match TRBD2. V was pared by 7 bases and J by 7 bases, with 9 bases of the junction left unmatched. Germline loops: CDR1 SQVTM, CDR2 ANQGSEA. The CDR3 sequence is 15 residues long.

This clone is a singleton in its sample. V gene TRBV4-2 combines with J gene TRBJ1-5, with 8 bases identical to TRBD1. Germline V gives CDR1 LGHNA, CDR2 YNFKEQ. The CDR3 has 15 amino acids. V lost 1 base, J lost 3 bases, and 2 bases stayed unmatched. The CDR3 sequence is CASSQGDRNNQPQHF. CDR3 sequence (DNA): TGTGCCAGCAGCCAAGGGGACAGGAACAATCAGCCCCAGCATTTT.

The chain is built from TRBV7-2 and TRBJ1-5; tentative D call: TRBD1 (6 bases). There are 13 residues in the CDR3. V was clipped by 2 bases and J by 4 bases, with 6 bases between them. The germline V gene encodes CDR1 SGHTA and CDR2 FQGNSA. CDR3 nucleotide sequence: TGTGCCAGCAGCTTACAGGGGAATCAGCCCCAGCATTTT. This codes for CASSLQGNQPQHF.

The chain carries TRBV9 and TRBJ2-2; TRBD2 matches at 14 bases. This CDR3 is 17 amino acids long. V shed 4 bases, J shed 6 bases, and the junction held 8 bases outside the gene matches. Germline CDR1 is SGDLS and CDR2 is YYNGEE. The DNA for the CDR3 is TGTGCCAGCAGCCTGGGACTAGCGGGAGAGGGTCCCGGGGAGCTGTTTTTT. Residues: CASSLGLAGEGPGELFF. The full variable domain, rest sourced from reference TRBV9 and TRBJ2-2, is DSGVTQTPKHLITATGQRVTLRCSPRSGDLSVYWYQQSLDQGLQFLIQYYNGEERAKGNILERFSAQQFPDLHSELNLSSLELGDSALYFCASSLGLAGEGPGELFFGEGSRLTVL.

The chain carries TRBV6-1 and TRBJ2-2; 8 bases are a match to TRBD2. The CDR3 extends over 18 amino acids. J lost 6 bases, V lost 4 bases, and 16 bases had no gene match. Germline loops: CDR1 MNHNS, CDR2 SASEGT. The CDR3 protein is CASSARVKAGGSPGELFF. The CDR3 DNA is TGTGCCAGCAGTGCACGGGTAAAGGCGGGAGGATCCCCCGGGGAGCTGTTTTTT.

The V and J genes are TRBV10-3 and TRBJ2-7; a weak D match, TRBD2 (6 bases). From germline, CDR1 is ENHRY and CDR2 SYGVKD. Trimming pared 2 bases from V and 1 base from J, leaving 18 bases between. This CDR3 contains 17 residues. CDR3 loop: CAISEPGGVAESYEQYF. The DNA of the CDR3 is TGTGCCATCAGTGAGCCGGGTGGGGTAGCGGAGTCCTACGAGCAGTACTTC.

This chain links TRBV5-8 with TRBJ1-1; D gene unclear. Germline CDR1 and CDR2: SGHTS and YDEGEE. The CDR3 has 14 amino acids. V lost 4 bases, J lost 3 bases, and 13 bases lay in between. The CDR3 region is CASSPLRWDTEAFF. The CDR3 DNA follows: TGTGCCAGCAGCCCCTTGAGGTGGGACACTGAAGCTTTCTTT.

This chain uses TRBV7-9 with TRBJ1-5, with D maybe TRBD1 (5 bases). The CDR3 totals 14 residues. The ends were cut back, 5 bases at V and 8 bases at J, with 16 bases in the middle. Germline values: CDR1 SEHNR, CDR2 FQNEAQ (reference sequence). The CDR3 DNA reads TGTGCCAGCAGCCTAGAGGGGAAGACTGAGCCCCAGCATTTT. Translation: CASSLEGKTEPQHF. The complete variable domain, with remaining parts taken from reference TRBV7-9 and TRBJ1-5, reads DTGVSQNPRHKITKRGQNVTFRCDPISEHNRLYWYRQTLGQGPEFLTYFQNEAQLEKSRLLSDRFSAERPKGSFSTLEIQRTEQGDSAMYLCASSLEGKTEPQHFGDGTRLSIL.

This clone was seen a single time. The rearrangement uses TRBV10-1 and TRBJ2-5; 13 bases are a match to TRBD2. V gave up 4 bases and J gave up 11 bases; unmatched junction bases: 7. This CDR3 comprises 14 residues. Germline lookup yields CDR1 WNHNN and CDR2 SYGVQD (reference sequence). The CDR3 reads CASSAGTSGNQQYF. In DNA, the CDR3 is TGCGCCAGCAGTGCTGGGACTAGCGGGAATCAGCAGTACTTC.

This chain connects TRBV2 to TRBJ1-2, with 7 bases that match TRBD1. After removal of 1 base from V and 6 bases from J, the junction contained 8 bases not matched to a gene. In germline, CDR1 is SNHLY, CDR2 FYNNEI. The CDR3 runs to 15 residues. CDR3 protein: CASSEGWVGGDGYTF. DNA for the CDR3: TGTGCCAGCAGTGAAGGTTGGGTAGGGGGCGATGGCTACACCTTC.

The chain carries TRBV6-1 and TRBJ1-5; D is undetermined. V lost 2 bases to trimming and J lost 8 bases, with 7 bases between them. This CDR3 contains 12 residues. Germline loops: CDR1 MNHNS, CDR2 SASEGT. CDR3 sequence: CASSEPPEPQHF. In DNA, the CDR3 is TGTGCCAGCAGTGAACCTCCCGAGCCCCAGCATTTT.

This chain uses TRBV6-6 with TRBJ2-7, with 7 bases fitting TRBD2. CDR3 length: 14 residues. V shed 5 bases and J 3 bases; nucleotides not matched to a gene: 7. Per the germline V gene, CDR1 is MNHNY and CDR2 is SVGAGI (reference sequence). The chain's CDR3 is CASSKQRTSYEQYF. DNA for the CDR3: TGTGCCAGCAGTAAGCAAAGGACTAGCTACGAGCAGTACTTC.

This chain links TRBV30 with TRBJ2-7, with 7 bases fitting TRBD1. Per germline, CDR1 GTSNPN and CDR2 SVGIG (reference sequence). V gave up 6 bases and J gave up 3 bases; unmatched junction bases: 8. CDR3 length: 13 amino acids. The CDR3 DNA is TGTGCCTGTGAGACAGGGAGCTTCTACGAGCAGTACTTC. Protein: CACETGSFYEQYF.

The chain uses TRBV9 and TRBJ2-5, with D unclear. The V end was cut by 2 bases, the J end by 5 bases, with 13 bases between. Germline CDR1 and CDR2: SGDLS and YYNGEE. This CDR3 region has 14 residues. The chain's CDR3 is CASSVDPALETQYF. DNA of the CDR3: TGTGCCAGCAGCGTCGATCCGGCGTTGGAGACCCAGTACTTC.

This chain's CDR3 is CASSESQGRTEAFF. The CDR3 DNA is TGCGCCAGCAGTGAGTCTCAGGGGAGAACTGAAGCTTTCTTT. The rearrangement links TRBV10-1 to TRBJ1-1; D may be TRBD1 (6 bases). Germline values: CDR1 WNHNN, CDR2 SYGVQD (reference sequence). The CDR3 sequence is 14 residues long. V gave up 0 bases and J gave up 5 bases, with 10 bases separating them.

The rearrangement uses TRBV28 and TRBJ2-1; 7 bases map to TRBD2. The junction had 11 bases not matched to a gene; V was cut back by 7 bases and J by 2 bases. Looked up from germline, CDR1 is MDHEN and CDR2 is SYDVKM. CDR3 size: 16 residues. CDR3 sequence: CASTIGRLAAYNEQFF. The DNA for the CDR3 is TGTGCCAGCACCATAGGGCGGCTAGCGGCCTACAATGAGCAGTTCTTC. Together with reference TRBV28 and TRBJ2-1, the CDR3 gives the full variable domain: DVKVTQSSRYLVKRTGEKVFLECVQDMDHENMFWYRQDPGLGLRLIYFSYDVKMKEKGDIPEGYSVSREKKERFSLILESASTNQTSMYLCASTIGRLAAYNEQFFGPGTRLTVL.